This T cell receptor beta chain was found in a study of human T cells and chemical hapten exposure. Study overall: For sensitization, 2% DPC was applied to an approximately 2 cm by approximately 2 cm patch of upper inner arm skin. Study outcomes and limitations: Those TCRs sitting above 1 in 1000 frequency stayed the same with DPC sensitization. Clustering by CDR3 similarity yielded significantly more large clusters from expanded TCRs than controls.

The sample's time point: patch test 1, 2 weeks after DPC sensitization. This sample's treatment: therapeutic diphenylcyclopropenone sensitization with weekly scalp DPC. This clonotype was seen a few times. Its antigen is currently unknown. Single cDNA molecules in the library carried unique molecular identifiers attached during preparation. In TCRdb, the RACE reads were re-called with MiXCR into one record per CDR3 protein. The table records about 120,000 distinct CDR3 sequences, 12% of them present only once. The CDR3 runs to 19 residues. V lost 4 bases, J lost 3 bases, and 14 bases stayed unmatched. Germline CDR1 is SGHDT and CDR2 is YYEEEE.

The chain joins TRBV5-6 to TRBJ1-6, with 9 bases matching TRBD1. This specimen was whole blood, taken in connection with sensitization to the hapten diphenylcyclopropenone (DPC). The sequence was collected from a woman in her 50s with alopecia areata. Some clones in this sample may be carry-over from other donors' samples. The CDR3 nucleotides read TGTGCCAGCAGCATAAAGATCCGGGACAGGGCCGGCTATAATTCACCCCTCCACTTT. Encoded protein: CASSIKIRDRAGYNSPLHF.